This entry describes one TCR beta chain. Its antigen remains undetermined. No much larger clone is present one base from it, and per-base qualities are unavailable. This entry comes from a study of blood T cell repertoires in COVID-19 (dated by TCRdb to 2018 to 2020). Concerning the study at large: The collaborator samples originated in the United States, Italy and Spain and spanned the acute and convalescent phases of COVID-19. The prospective study material was composed of cDNA or gDNA derived from T cells, B-cell-depleted T cells, or PBMCs. Deeply sampled blood TCRbeta repertoires from subjects exposed to, actively infected with, or recovered from COVID-19 were included in the dataset. The repertoires were made available in a free public database intended to serve as a resource for research on the immune response to SARS-CoV-2. The samples were drawn from the first 160 participants of the ongoing ImmuneRACE study and from under 1,500 subjects provided by 6 global collaborators. A de-identified subject ID, COVID-19 status, age in years and sex were almost always included in the sample metadata. Where HLA class I and class II types were available, the types were taken from metadata supplied by the sample provider, not from assay-based typing.

The V end loses 3 bases and the J end loses 1 base, and a stretch of 11 bases separates them. CDR1 and CDR2, looked up from the germline V gene, are ENHRY and SYGVKD. From cysteine to phenylalanine, the CDR3 is 15 amino acids long. This entry keeps only the CDR3 DNA: 45 bases, framed from base 1. Overall results and qualifications from the work: Clinical and demographic metadata were provided uncurated, with the amount varying by source and participant.

Whole blood was collected in K2EDTA tubes by collaborating institutions according to the institutions' own protocols. For TCRbeta analysis, collaborators shipped samples as frozen whole blood, isolated PBMCs, or DNA extracted from either of those sample types. TCRbeta CDR3 regions were amplified from genomic DNA by means of the immunoSEQ Assay, a bias-controlled multiplex PCR. From the authors' description of their analysis: Nucleated cell counts per sample were estimated from amplification of reference gene primers within the assay. To quantify the absolute abundance of each unique TCRbeta CDR3 rearrangement, sequence reads were collapsed and filtered. For each sample, productive Simpson clonality was calculated by taking the square root of Simpson's diversity index across productive rearrangements. As stored in TCRdb, this immuneACCESS dataset retains in-frame rearrangements with V and J assigned. A fraction of the clones does not appear; measured against another copy, unresolved V genes explain less than half of the discrepancy, and the remainder lacks a known reason. V, J and clone size are taken as reported in that table, and D and trimming were inferred from the DNA itself. The sample table lists about 160,000 clones, about nine tenths of them with a count of one. Approximately 4% of the sample belongs to the ten largest clones.

Sequences were obtained from peripheral blood. In this chain, TRBV10-3 is recombined with TRBJ2-3; D gene: possibly TRBD1, on 6 matching bases. This TCR was recovered from a woman aged 70-85 years with acute or convalescent COVID-19. The bases are TGTGCCATCAGTGACTTCCGACAGGGCACAGATACGCAGTATTTT. Its coded protein is CAISDFRQGTDTQYF.